Described below is a single T cell receptor beta chain sequence and its context. The antigen is unknown. The V and J ends lost 0 bases and 8 bases, in that order; junction bases with no gene match: 15. CDR1 is SGHRS and CDR2 is YFSETQ in the germline V gene. There are 18 residues in the CDR3. ViraFEST expansion of antigen-specific CD4+ T cells with viral peptide pools preceded sequencing. Researchers isolated CD4+ T cells once less than twelve days of culture had elapsed. Vaccine recipients had no previous SARS-CoV-2 infection; their nucleocapsid antibodies were negative. With approximately 11 ug/ml peptides and 10 IU/ml IL-2, 2 million or so PBMC per well were cultured. The sample originates from a study of vaccination effects on CD4 cells after COVID-19. Clones were sequenced by immunoSEQ multiplex PCR, and TCRdb holds only the in-frame ones, with some missing. The data contain about 43,000 clones, around 78% of them singletons.

This chain uses TRBV5-1 with TRBJ2-1, with 9 positions matching TRBD2. The origin of this receptor is a human donor who received a COVID-19 vaccine. Sequenced material: CD4+ T cells from PBMCs cultured with SARS-CoV-2 spike peptides, taken before COVID-19 vaccination. Here the CDR3 reads CASSLAARGGAALDEQFF. As DNA, the CDR3 is TGCGCCAGCAGCTTGGCCGCTCGCGGGGGGGCCGCTTTGGATGAGCAGTTCTTC.